The 5 T cell receptor beta chains listed next were all sequenced from one sample in a study of T cells after yellow fever vaccination. Using its own MiXCR run on the 5' RACE reads, TCRdb lists one record per CDR3 protein. The sample yields about 310,000 distinct CDR3 sequences, more than 3% seen once. This specimen was PBMCs, taken on the day of the yellow fever booster vaccination. All receptors come from a man aged 18-30 years who received the YFV17D yellow fever vaccine.

This clonotype was counted at least ten times. The chain uses TRBV18 and TRBJ2-4; unclear D gene. V lost 0 bases and J 8 bases, leaving 14 bases between the germline ends. CDR1 and CDR2 (germline): KGHSH, LQKENI. This CDR3 region has 15 residues. CDR3 bases: TGTGCCAGCTCACCACCGTCCCGCGTTTCAGACATTCAGTACTTC. This codes for CASSPPSRVSDIQYF.

This clonotype was picked up many times. V and J are TRBV15 and TRBJ2-4, with TRBD2 matching over 7 bases. J was trimmed by 2 bases and V by 3 bases; bases with no gene match: 13. Looked up from germline, CDR1 is LNHNV and CDR2 is YYDKDF (reference sequence). This CDR3 contains 18 residues. In DNA, the CDR3 is TGTGCCACCAGCAGCTTAATCGTGGGAGGGCCCCCCAAAAACATTCAGTACTTC. The encoded protein is CATSSLIVGGPPKNIQYF.

This clonotype was detected only a few times. The chain uses TRBV12-5 and TRBJ1-1, with 7 bases fitting TRBD1. This CDR3 has 13 amino acids. The V gene's germline CDR1 is LGHNT and CDR2 FRNRAP. Losses at the gene ends were 7 bases for V and 9 bases for J; bases not matched to a gene: 11. The CDR3 spells CASASTGSPKAFF. CDR3 DNA: TGTGCTAGTGCCTCGACAGGGTCCCCCAAAGCTTTCTTT.

This clonotype was counted only a few times. The J gene is TRBJ1-4, the V gene TRBV7-9; the match to TRBD1 covers 9 bases. CDR1 is SEHNR, CDR2 FQNEAQ, per germline (reference sequence). The junction had 6 bases not matched to a gene; V was cut back by 4 bases and J by 6 bases. The CDR3 is 15 residues long. The CDR3 DNA follows: TGTGCCAGCAGCTCAGGGACAGGGCCAGATGAAAAACTGTTTTTT. The encoded protein is CASSSGTGPDEKLFF.

This clonotype was seen only a few times. The chain carries TRBV24-1 and TRBJ2-5; D gene ambiguous. V was clipped by 6 bases and J by 5 bases, with 18 bases between them. Germline V gene lookup returns CDR1 KGHDR and CDR2 SFDVKD. The CDR3 contains 15 residues. The chain's CDR3 is CATSRPHADGETQYF. In nucleotides, the CDR3 is TGTGCCACCAGTCGCCCACATGCCGATGGGGAGACCCAGTACTTC.